Listed below are T cell receptor beta chains from one sample, sequenced in a study. A single record per CDR3 protein comes from TCRdb applying MiXCR to the 5' RACE reads. The sample has 45,000 to 55,000 distinct CDR3 sequences, around 24% seen once. The sequencing sample was made of tumor-infiltrating naive CD4+ T cells sorted from the breast tumor. These receptors came from a female donor with breast cancer. The CDR3 runs from the conserved cysteine through the conserved F or W. D genes are given only for firm matches. The size field is filled for only some rows; it gives once, few, many or a size class.

size: few
length: 16
V: TRBV29-1
J: TRBJ2-1
D: TRBD2
DNA: TGCAGCGTTGAAGGGGTAGCGGGGAGCTCCTACAATGAGCAGTTCTTC
CDR3: CSVEGVAGSSYNEQFF

size: NA
length: 11
V: TRBV10-1
J: TRBJ2-5
D: TRBD1
DNA: TGCGCCAGCGTTGACACAGGGGGCAATCACTTC
CDR3: CASVDTGGNHF

size: NA
length: 15
V: TRBV5-1
J: TRBJ2-7
D: TRBD1
DNA: TGCGCCAGCAGCCTTCTTTCGGGACAGGGCTACGAGCAGTACTTC
CDR3: CASSLLSGQGYEQYF

size: few
length: 15
V: TRBV15
J: TRBJ2-1
D: NA
DNA: TGTGCCACCAGCAGCCCCAACCCGGGGAACAATGAGCAGTTCTTC
CDR3: CATSSPNPGNNEQFF

size: NA
length: 13
V: TRBV7-9
J: TRBJ1-1
D: NA
DNA: TGTGCCAGCAGCCTACGACAGGACACTGAAGCTTTCTTT
CDR3: CASSLRQDTEAFF

size: many
length: 13
V: TRBV3-1
J: TRBJ1-2
D: NA
DNA: TGTGCCAGCAGCCAAGATCGATCTAGAGGCTACACCTTC
CDR3: CASSQDRSRGYTF

size: NA
length: 11
V: TRBV2
J: TRBJ2-7
D: NA
DNA: TGTGCCAGCAGACAGGTCTACGAGCAGTACTTC
CDR3: CASRQVYEQYF

size: many
length: 15
V: TRBV20-1
J: TRBJ1-1
D: NA
DNA: TGCAGTGCTAGTTCCCCGGCAGGGATGAACACTGAAGCTTTCTTT
CDR3: CSASSPAGMNTEAFF

size: NA
length: 13
V: TRBV19
J: TRBJ1-2
D: NA
DNA: TGTGCCAGTAGTATTCGTGGACAATATGGCTACACCTTC
CDR3: CASSIRGQYGYTF

size: many
length: 12
V: TRBV2
J: TRBJ1-6
D: NA
DNA: TGTGCCAGCAGTGAACACCATTCACCCCTCCACTTT
CDR3: CASSEHHSPLHF

size: few
length: 20
V: TRBV11-2
J: TRBJ1-3
D: TRBD1
DNA: TGTGCCAGCAGCATGCCGAGGCCCGGGACAGGGGGCGCACGGAGAAACACCATATATTTT
CDR3: CASSMPRPGTGGARRNTIYF

size: NA
length: 11
V: TRBV2
J: TRBJ1-2
D: NA
DNA: TGTGCCAGCCAGAGGAGAGATGGCTACACCTTC
CDR3: CASQRRDGYTF

size: few
length: 14
V: TRBV9
J: TRBJ1-1
D: NA
DNA: TGTGCCAGCAGCGTTGGGGGTTATGGCACTGAAGCTTTCTTT
CDR3: CASSVGGYGTEAFF

size: few
length: 12
V: TRBV9
J: TRBJ2-1
D: NA
DNA: TGTGCCAGCAGCTTTAAAAACAATGAGCAGTTCTTC
CDR3: CASSFKNNEQFF

size: few
length: 11
V: TRBV5-1
J: TRBJ2-7
D: NA
DNA: TGCGCCAGCAGCGGCTTCGGCGAGCAGTACTTC
CDR3: CASSGFGEQYF

size: NA
length: 14
V: TRBV7-9
J: TRBJ2-3
D: NA
DNA: TGTGCCAGCAGCTATTCACAAGCGGGAGATACGCAGTATTTT
CDR3: CASSYSQAGDTQYF

size: few
length: 14
V: TRBV12-3/TRBV12-4
J: TRBJ2-1
D: NA
DNA: TGTGCCAGTAACAGGGGGGGTCCCTTCCACGGGCAGTTCTTC
CDR3: CASNRGGPFHGQFF

size: NA
length: 12
V: TRBV2
J: TRBJ2-3
D: NA
DNA: TGTGCCAGCCGGGATTGGGTGGATACGCAGTATTTT
CDR3: CASRDWVDTQYF

size: NA
length: 13
V: TRBV20-1
J: TRBJ2-7
D: NA
DNA: TGCAGTGCTAGAGATCGGCTAGCGCTAGAGCAGTACTTC
CDR3: CSARDRLALEQYF

size: NA
length: 16
V: TRBV5-1
J: TRBJ2-1
D: NA
DNA: TGCGCCAGCAGCCACCGGGAGTTGTTATCACGCAAGGAGCAGTTCTTC
CDR3: CASSHRELLSRKEQFF

size: many
length: 12
V: TRBV20-1
J: TRBJ1-5
D: NA
DNA: TGCAGTGCTTTGGTCCCGAATCAGCCCCAGCATTTT
CDR3: CSALVPNQPQHF

size: few
length: 14
V: TRBV28
J: TRBJ1-1
D: NA
DNA: TGTGCCAGCAGTTTATTATCGGGGGGCAATGAAGCTTTCTTT
CDR3: CASSLLSGGNEAFF

size: NA
length: 17
V: TRBV2
J: TRBJ2-1
D: TRBD2
DNA: TGTGCCAGCAGTAGACTTCCCGCCGGGACTAGCGTCAATGAGCAGTTCTTC
CDR3: CASSRLPAGTSVNEQFF

size: NA
length: 15
V: TRBV5-1
J: TRBJ2-7
D: TRBD2
DNA: TGCGCCAGCAGCTGGGCCGGCGGGAGGGTCTACGAGCAGTACTTC
CDR3: CASSWAGGRVYEQYF

size: many
length: 14
V: TRBV10-3
J: TRBJ2-1
D: TRBD2
DNA: TGTGCCACTTCAGCGGGAGGGCGCTACAATGAGCAGTTCTTC
CDR3: CATSAGGRYNEQFF

size: few
length: 15
V: TRBV7-8
J: TRBJ2-3
D: NA
DNA: TGTGCCAGCGTCACCGGGACATGGTCCACAGATACGCAGTATTTT
CDR3: CASVTGTWSTDTQYF

size: few
length: 16
V: TRBV5-1
J: TRBJ2-5
D: NA
DNA: TGCGCCAGCAGCCCGACCCGTTCCGGGCCACAAGAGACCCAGTACTTC
CDR3: CASSPTRSGPQETQYF

size: few
length: 15
V: TRBV5-1
J: TRBJ1-1
D: TRBD1
DNA: TGCGCCAGCAGCTTGGAGGGGACAGGGAGCACTGAAGCTTTCTTT
CDR3: CASSLEGTGSTEAFF

size: NA
length: 12
V: TRBV28
J: TRBJ2-7
D: NA
DNA: TGTGCCAGCAAGTCCCCCGCCTACGAGCAGTACTTC
CDR3: CASKSPAYEQYF

size: NA
length: 14
V: TRBV6-2/TRBV6-3
J: TRBJ2-7
D: NA
DNA: TGTGCCAGCAGCTATTCGACAGGACCCTACGAGCAGTACTTC
CDR3: CASSYSTGPYEQYF

size: once
length: 13
V: TRBV29-1
J: TRBJ2-1
D: NA
DNA: TGCAGCGGCGGTGGGGGTTGGCAAAATGAGCAGTTCTTC
CDR3: CSGGGGWQNEQFF

size: few
length: 13
V: TRBV3-1
J: TRBJ2-5
D: NA
DNA: TGTGCCAGCAGCCAACAGGACCAAGAGACCCAGTACTTC
CDR3: CASSQQDQETQYF

size: few
length: 18
V: TRBV12-3/TRBV12-4
J: TRBJ2-1
D: TRBD2
DNA: TGTGCCAGCAGCCTGAGAGGCGGGAGGGCCAGCTCCTACAATGAGCAGTTCTTC
CDR3: CASSLRGGRASSYNEQFF

size: few
length: 14
V: TRBV7-9
J: TRBJ2-2
D: NA
DNA: TGTGCCAGCACCTTCCTCCAAAACACCGGGGAGCTGTTTTTT
CDR3: CASTFLQNTGELFF

size: NA
length: 15
V: TRBV20-1
J: TRBJ1-3
D: NA
DNA: TGCAGTGCTAGCGAGGACAGCCGCTCTGGAAACACCATATATTTT
CDR3: CSASEDSRSGNTIYF

size: few
length: 13
V: TRBV7-7
J: TRBJ2-5
D: NA
DNA: TGTGCTAGCAGCCCGGGACCTCGGGAGACCCAGTACTTC
CDR3: CASSPGPRETQYF

size: NA
length: 14
V: TRBV14
J: TRBJ1-5
D: NA
DNA: TGTGCCGGCAGCCGCAGGGGTGGCAATCAGCCCCAGCATTTT
CDR3: CAGSRRGGNQPQHF

size: many
length: 17
V: TRBV5-1
J: TRBJ1-3
D: NA
DNA: TGCGCCAGCAGCTACGGTGACAGGCAAACCTCTGGAAACACCATATATTTT
CDR3: CASSYGDRQTSGNTIYF

size: NA
length: 14
V: TRBV9
J: TRBJ2-3
D: NA
DNA: TGTGCCAGCAGCGGAGGGCCCGTCACAGATACGCAGTATTTT
CDR3: CASSGGPVTDTQYF

size: NA
length: 15
V: TRBV6-5
J: TRBJ1-3
D: TRBD1
DNA: TGTGCCAGCAGTCTACAGGGGGGGCCTGGAAACACCATATATTTT
CDR3: CASSLQGGPGNTIYF

size: many
length: 12
V: TRBV5-1
J: TRBJ1-2
D: NA
DNA: TGCGCCAGCAGCACCGACCTACATGGCTACACCTTC
CDR3: CASSTDLHGYTF

size: few
length: 13
V: TRBV29-1
J: TRBJ1-5
D: NA
DNA: TGCAGCGTTGGGGACGGGGGCGCACAGCCCCAGCATTTT
CDR3: CSVGDGGAQPQHF

size: NA
length: 16
V: TRBV11-2
J: TRBJ2-5
D: NA
DNA: TGTGCCAGCAGCTTAACCAAGAGGACATCTCAAGAGACCCAGTACTTC
CDR3: CASSLTKRTSQETQYF

size: many
length: 13
V: TRBV5-1
J: TRBJ1-2
D: NA
DNA: TGCGCCAGCAGCATTGACAGTTCTCATGGCTACACCTTC
CDR3: CASSIDSSHGYTF

size: many
length: 14
V: TRBV24-1
J: TRBJ1-2
D: NA
DNA: TGTGCCACCAGTGATTCCGGGACGGACTATGGCTACACCTTC
CDR3: CATSDSGTDYGYTF